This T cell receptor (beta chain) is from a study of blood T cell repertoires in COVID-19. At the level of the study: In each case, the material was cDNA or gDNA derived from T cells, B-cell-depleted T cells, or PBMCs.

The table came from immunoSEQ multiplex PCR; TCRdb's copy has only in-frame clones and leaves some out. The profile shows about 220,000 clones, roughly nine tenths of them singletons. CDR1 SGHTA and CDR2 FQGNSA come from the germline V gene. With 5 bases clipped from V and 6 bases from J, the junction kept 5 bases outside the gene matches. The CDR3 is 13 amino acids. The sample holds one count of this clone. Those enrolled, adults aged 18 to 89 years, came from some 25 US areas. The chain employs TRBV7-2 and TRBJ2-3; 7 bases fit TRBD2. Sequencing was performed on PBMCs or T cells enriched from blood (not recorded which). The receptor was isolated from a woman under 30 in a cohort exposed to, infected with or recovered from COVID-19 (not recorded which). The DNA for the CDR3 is TGTGCCAGCAGCCCCGCCGGGGGGGATACGCAGTATTTT. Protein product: CASSPAGGDTQYF.